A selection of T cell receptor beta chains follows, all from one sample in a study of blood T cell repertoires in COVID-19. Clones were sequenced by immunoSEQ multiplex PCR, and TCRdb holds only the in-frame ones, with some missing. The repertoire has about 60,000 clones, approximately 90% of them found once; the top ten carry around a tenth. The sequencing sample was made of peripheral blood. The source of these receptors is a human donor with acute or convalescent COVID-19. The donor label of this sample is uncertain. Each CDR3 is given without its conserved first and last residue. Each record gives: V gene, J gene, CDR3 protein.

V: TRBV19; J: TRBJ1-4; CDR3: ASSIDAGGKLF
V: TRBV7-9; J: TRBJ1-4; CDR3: ASSLRGGFNNEKLF
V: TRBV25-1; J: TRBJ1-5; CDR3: ASSTPTGGNQPQH
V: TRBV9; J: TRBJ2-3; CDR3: ASSVRGGAQADTQY
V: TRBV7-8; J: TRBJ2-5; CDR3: ASSFRDRPYETQY
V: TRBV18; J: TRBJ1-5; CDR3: ASSPDSLSNQPQH
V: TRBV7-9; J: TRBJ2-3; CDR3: ASSLGAARTDTQY
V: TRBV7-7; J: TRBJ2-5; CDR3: ASSSSQRQETQY
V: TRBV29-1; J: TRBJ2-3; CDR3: SVEDFGGRGTDTQY
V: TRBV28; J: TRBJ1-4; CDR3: ASGGRNEKLF
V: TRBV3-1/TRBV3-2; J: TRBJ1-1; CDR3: ASSHYGREAF
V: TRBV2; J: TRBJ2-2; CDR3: ASSRDFQNTGELF
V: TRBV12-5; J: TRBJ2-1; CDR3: ASGTRTGLAGGGEQF
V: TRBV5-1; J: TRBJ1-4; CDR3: ASSLAGATNEKLF
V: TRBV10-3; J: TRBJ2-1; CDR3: AISESSQFNEQF
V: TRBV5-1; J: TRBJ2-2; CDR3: ASSPHVGRGQGNTGELF
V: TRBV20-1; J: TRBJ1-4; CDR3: SARQIEKLF
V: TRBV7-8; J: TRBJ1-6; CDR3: ASSTTRGPRGTYNSPLH
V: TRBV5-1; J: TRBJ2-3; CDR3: ASSTPPGLNTDTQY
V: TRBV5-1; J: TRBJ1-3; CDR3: ASSEDRDRSTIY
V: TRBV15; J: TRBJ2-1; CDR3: ATSRSGQVNEQF
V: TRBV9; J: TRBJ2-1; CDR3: ASSVGSGAGGLASEQF
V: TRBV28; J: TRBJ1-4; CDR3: ASSRTGGTTEKLF
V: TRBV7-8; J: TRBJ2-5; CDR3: ASSRGLQETQY
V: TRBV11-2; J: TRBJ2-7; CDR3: ASSPIRTGKNYEQY
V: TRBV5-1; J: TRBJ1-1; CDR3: ASSLAAGRVAEAF
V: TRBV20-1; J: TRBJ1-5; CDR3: SASSPGYQPQH
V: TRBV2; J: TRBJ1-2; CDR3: ASSPDRDINYGYT
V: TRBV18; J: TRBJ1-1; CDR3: ASSPGQYVGTEAF
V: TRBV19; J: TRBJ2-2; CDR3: ASSIGALSGELF
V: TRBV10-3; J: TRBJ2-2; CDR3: AISESELAGGPTAGELF
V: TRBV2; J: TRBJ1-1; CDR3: ASIRQGGNTEAF
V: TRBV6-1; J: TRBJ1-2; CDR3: ASSERGAEGYT
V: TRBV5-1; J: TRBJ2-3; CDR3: ASSALGRGGRDTQY
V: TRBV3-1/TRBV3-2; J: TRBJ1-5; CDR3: ASSQADRSGQPQH
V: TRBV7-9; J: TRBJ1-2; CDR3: ASSPLRSDGYT
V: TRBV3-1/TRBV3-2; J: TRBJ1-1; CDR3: ASSQVGEAF
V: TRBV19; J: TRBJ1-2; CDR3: ASRDRVNYGYT
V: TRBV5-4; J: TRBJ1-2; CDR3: ASSLSLDRDNYGYT
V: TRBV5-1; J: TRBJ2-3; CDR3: ASSEERPPQGSQY
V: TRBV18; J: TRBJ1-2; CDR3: ASSPGTAQYGYT
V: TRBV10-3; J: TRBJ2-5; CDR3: AISESTSEETQY
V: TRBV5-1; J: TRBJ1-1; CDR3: ASSLAPGQSTTEAF
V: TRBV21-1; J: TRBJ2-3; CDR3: ASSLDFTDTQY
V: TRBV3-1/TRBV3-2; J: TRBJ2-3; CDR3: ASSQELALTDTQY
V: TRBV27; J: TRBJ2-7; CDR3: ASSSPGLRMYEQY
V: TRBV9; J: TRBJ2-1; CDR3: ASSEREVVYNEQF
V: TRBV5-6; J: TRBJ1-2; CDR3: ASSLRQGEYYGYT
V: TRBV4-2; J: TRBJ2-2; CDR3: ASSQDPTNDKTGELF
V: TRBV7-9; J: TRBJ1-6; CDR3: ASSWDSNSPLH
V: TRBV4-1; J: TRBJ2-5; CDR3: ASSQEFGRGGRRQETQY
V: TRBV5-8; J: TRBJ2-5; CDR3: ASSLGAGVEETQY
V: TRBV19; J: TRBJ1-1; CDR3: ASSSPSGRTEAF
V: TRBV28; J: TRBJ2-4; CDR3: ASSLGQMIAKNIQY
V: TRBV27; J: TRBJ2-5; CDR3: ASSRTGGRETQY
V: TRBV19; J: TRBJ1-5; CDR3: ASRGQEHQLNQPQH
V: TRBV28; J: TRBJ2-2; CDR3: ASSRWTGTSMGELF
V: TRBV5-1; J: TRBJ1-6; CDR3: ASSFRGGADNSPLH
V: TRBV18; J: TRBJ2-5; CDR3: ASSPDTRPQETQY
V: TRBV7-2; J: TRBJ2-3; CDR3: ASSPFGLAGSTDTQY